The source of this TCR beta chain is a study of regulatory T cells in long-lasting Graves disease (dated by TCRdb to about 2021). Notes on the research overall: To count as having persistent Graves' disease, a patient had to have received antithyroid drug treatment for over 5 years with TSH receptor autoantibodies remaining persistently positive. The study was conducted in China and was registered as a clinical trial. Persistent Graves' disease patients in the clinical cohort had taken antithyroid drugs for about 10.3 years on average. A total of about 35 samples underwent TCR sequencing, from around 13 patients with persistent Graves' disease and some 20 patients with newly diagnosed Graves' disease. Peripheral blood TCR sequencing and RNA sequencing compared persistent Graves' disease patients with newly diagnosed Graves' disease patients.

The receptor library was made with multiplex PCR. The data were produced on an Illumina HiSeq 4000. CDR3 regions were amplified by Arm-PCR with iRepertoire HTBI primers to construct TCR beta libraries. Gel purification was performed on PCR products prior to sequencing. Under the source paper's analysis protocol: Gene usage analysis of CDR3 amino acid clonotypes relied on the approximately 62 TRBV and over 13 TRBJ segments identified across samples. COPE and FqMerger were used to merge filtered high-quality paired reads into contigs. Contigs were aligned with BLAST to IMGT TRBV, TRBD and TRBJ reference genes, and CDR3 was defined per IMGT. Any clonotype with a frequency above 0.1% was counted as a highly expanded clone. Shannon entropy was used to measure repertoire diversity, and the Gini coefficient was used to measure V-J evenness. A clonotype was considered public if more than one individual shared it. TCRdb cleaned the public reads at Q25 with fastp, built clones with MiXCR and kept in-frame beta chains. Identical CDR3 protein sequences are pooled into one entry, listed with their most common genes and DNA. The V and J calls reflect TCRdb's pipeline rather than the authors' work. Present in this sample are about 660,000 distinct CDR3 sequences, around 32% of which were seen just once. Jointly, the top ten make up 40% to 55% of the sample.

The sample's time point label, in plain terms: persistent/refractory GD, antithyroid drugs over 5 years with positive TRAb. RNA was extracted from PBMCs in TRIzol for both TCR sequencing and RNA sequencing. The diagnosis of Graves' disease followed American Thyroid Association guidelines. Patients for the study were recruited at an endocrinology department in Xi'an, China. From each patient, approximately 9 milliliters of peripheral blood was collected into an EDTA anticoagulant tube. Ficoll Paque Plus density gradient separation was used to isolate PBMCs, and no additional T cell sorting was done. An Agilent 2100 Bioanalyzer and agarose gel were used to check RNA quality, while a NanoDrop 2000 measured RNA concentration. The full study reports these points: Because the primary lesion, thyroid tissue, could not be accessed, the study looked at peripheral blood alone. Preferential use of TRBV28, TRBJ1-2 and TRBJ2-5 was observed in persistent disease, whereas TRBV20-1 and TRBJ2-1 were favored in newly diagnosed disease. Compared with newly diagnosed patients, persistent Graves' disease patients had lower TCR Shannon entropy and fewer highly expanded clones, which suggests clonal expansion. Only the TCR beta chain was sequenced and analyzed. Persistent patients shared more public clonotypes among themselves (around 3,000) than newly diagnosed patients did (more than 950). The authors acknowledged the small sample size as a limitation that may reduce accuracy.

The CDR3 contains 17 residues, cysteine and phenylalanine counted. The CDR3 DNA has 51 bases and is translated from base 1. From the germline V gene (reference sequence), CDR1 is LNHNV and CDR2 is YYDKDF. The germline V end is reduced by 4 bases and the J end by 6 bases; junction bases left unmatched: 13. With respect to this clonotype: The antigen it recognizes is unknown. Base qualities are not at hand, and no much larger clone is one base apart.

The TCR originated in a female donor with Graves disease. Specimen: peripheral blood mononuclear cells (PBMCs), collected when the disease was refractory, from a patient treated with antithyroid drugs. This chain is built from TRBV15 and TRBJ2-2; TRBD1 lines up with 8 middle nucleotides. The DNA is as follows: TGTGCCACCAGCAAAGTGGGGACAGGCTGGGACTCCGGGGAGCTGTTTTTT. Its product reads: CATSKVGTGWDSGELFF. Here the CDR3 is joined to the reference TRBV15 and TRBJ2-2 genes, and the full variable domain is: DAMVIQNPRYQVTQFGKPVTLSCSQTLNHNVMYWYQQKSSQAPKLLFHYYDKDFNNEADTPDNFQSRRPNTSFCFLDIRSPGLGDTAMYLCATSKVGTGWDSGELFFGEGSRLTVL.